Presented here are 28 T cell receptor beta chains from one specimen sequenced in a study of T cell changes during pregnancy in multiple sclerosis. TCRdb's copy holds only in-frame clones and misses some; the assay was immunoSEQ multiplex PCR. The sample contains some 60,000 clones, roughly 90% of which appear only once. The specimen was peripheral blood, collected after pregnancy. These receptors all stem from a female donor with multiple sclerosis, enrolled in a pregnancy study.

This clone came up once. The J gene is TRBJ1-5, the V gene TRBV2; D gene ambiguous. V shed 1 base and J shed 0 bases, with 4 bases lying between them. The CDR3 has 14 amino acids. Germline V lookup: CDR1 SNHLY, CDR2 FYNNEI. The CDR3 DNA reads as TGTGCCAGCAGTGAAGTAATTAGCAATCAGCCCCAGCATTTT. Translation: CASSEVISNQPQHF.

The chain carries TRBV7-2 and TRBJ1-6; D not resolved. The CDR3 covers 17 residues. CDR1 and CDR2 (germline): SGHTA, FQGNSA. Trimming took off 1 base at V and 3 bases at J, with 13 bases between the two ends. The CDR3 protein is CASSLGLGRNYNSPLHF. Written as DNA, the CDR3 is TGTGCCAGCAGCTTAGGACTAGGGCGGAACTATAATTCACCCCTCCACTTT.

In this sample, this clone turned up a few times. The CDR3 loop is CASSPNGKDTEAFF. CDR3 coding DNA: TGTGCCAGCTCACCGAACGGGAAGGACACTGAAGCTTTCTTT. The genes are TRBV18 and TRBJ1-1; unclear D gene. Trimming removed 3 bases from V and 3 bases from J, with 11 bases in between. Looked up from germline, CDR1 is KGHSH and CDR2 is LQKENI. The CDR3 length is 14 residues.

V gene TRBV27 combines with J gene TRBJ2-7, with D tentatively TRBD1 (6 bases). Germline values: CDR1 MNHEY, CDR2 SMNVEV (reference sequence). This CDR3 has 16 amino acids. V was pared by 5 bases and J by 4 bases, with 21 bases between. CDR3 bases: TGTGCCAGCAGTCCCAGCTGGGGGCTGAAGTTTTACGAGCAGTACTTC. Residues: CASSPSWGLKFYEQYF.

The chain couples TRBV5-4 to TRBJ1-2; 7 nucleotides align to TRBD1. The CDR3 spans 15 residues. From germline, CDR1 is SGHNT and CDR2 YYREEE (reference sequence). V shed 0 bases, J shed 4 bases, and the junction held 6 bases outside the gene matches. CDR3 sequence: CASSLDRGLGYGYTF. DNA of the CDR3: TGTGCCAGCAGCTTGGACAGGGGTTTAGGCTATGGCTACACCTTC.

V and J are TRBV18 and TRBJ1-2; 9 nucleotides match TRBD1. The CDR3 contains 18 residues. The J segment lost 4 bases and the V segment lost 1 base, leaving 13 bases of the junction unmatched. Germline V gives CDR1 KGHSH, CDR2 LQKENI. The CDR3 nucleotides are TGTGCCAGCTCACCACTTCCGGGACAGGGACTAGGGAGCTATGGCTACACCTTC. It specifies CASSPLPGQGLGSYGYTF.

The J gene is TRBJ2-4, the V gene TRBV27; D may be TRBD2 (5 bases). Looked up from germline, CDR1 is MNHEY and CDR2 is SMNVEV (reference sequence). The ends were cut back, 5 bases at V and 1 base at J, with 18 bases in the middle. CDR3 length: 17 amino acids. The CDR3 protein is CASSPRASRLAKNIQYF. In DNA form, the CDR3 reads TGTGCCAGCAGTCCCCGGGCTAGCCGTTTGGCCAAAAACATTCAGTACTTC.

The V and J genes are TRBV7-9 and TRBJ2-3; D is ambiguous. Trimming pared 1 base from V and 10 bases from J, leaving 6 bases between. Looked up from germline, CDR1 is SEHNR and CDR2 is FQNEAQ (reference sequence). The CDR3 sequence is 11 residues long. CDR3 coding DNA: TGTGCCAGCAGCTTAGGGCAACCGCAGTATTTT. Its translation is CASSLGQPQYF.

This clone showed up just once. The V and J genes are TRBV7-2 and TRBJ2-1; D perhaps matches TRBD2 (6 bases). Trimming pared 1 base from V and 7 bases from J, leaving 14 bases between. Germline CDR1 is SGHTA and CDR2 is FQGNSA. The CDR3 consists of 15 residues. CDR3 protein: CASSLGGGGGNEQFF. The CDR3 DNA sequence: TGTGCCAGCAGCTTAGGTGGGGGAGGTGGGAATGAGCAGTTCTTC.

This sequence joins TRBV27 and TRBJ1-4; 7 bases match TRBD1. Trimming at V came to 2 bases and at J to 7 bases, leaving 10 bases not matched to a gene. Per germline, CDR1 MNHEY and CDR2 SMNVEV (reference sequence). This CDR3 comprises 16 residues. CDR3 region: CASSLISPGGSEKLFF. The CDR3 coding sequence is TGTGCCAGCAGTTTAATCTCCCCAGGGGGGAGTGAAAAACTGTTTTTT. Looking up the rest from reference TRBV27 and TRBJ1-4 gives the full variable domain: EAQVTQNPRYLITVTGKKLTVTCSQNMNHEYMSWYRQDPGLGLRQIYYSMNVEVTDKGDVPEGYKVSRKEKRNFPLILESPSPNQTSLYFCASSLISPGGSEKLFFGSGTQLSVL.

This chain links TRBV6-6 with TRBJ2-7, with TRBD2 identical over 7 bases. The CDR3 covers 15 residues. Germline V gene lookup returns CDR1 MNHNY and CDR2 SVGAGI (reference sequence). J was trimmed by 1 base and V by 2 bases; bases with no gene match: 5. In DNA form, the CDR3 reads TGTGCCAGCAGTTACAGGAGGGAGGGGTCCTACGAGCAGTACTTC. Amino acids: CASSYRREGSYEQYF.

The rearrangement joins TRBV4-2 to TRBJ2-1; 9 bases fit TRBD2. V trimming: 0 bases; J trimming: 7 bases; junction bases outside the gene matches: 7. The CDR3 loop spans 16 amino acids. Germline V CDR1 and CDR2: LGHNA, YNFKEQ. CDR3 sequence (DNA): TGTGCCAGCAGCCAAGAGGATGGCGGGGGGGCGAATGAGCAGTTCTTC. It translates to CASSQEDGGGANEQFF.

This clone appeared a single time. The CDR3 nucleotides read TGTGCCAGCAAGGGACTAGCGGGGGGGATTTACTCCTACAATGAGCAGTTCTTC. This translates into CASKGLAGGIYSYNEQFF. V gene TRBV27 combines with J gene TRBJ2-1; 16 positions agree with TRBD2. The ends lost 7 bases at V and 0 bases at J; junction bases unmatched: 6. CDR1 is MNHEY, CDR2 SMNVEV, per germline (reference sequence). CDR3 length: 18 residues.

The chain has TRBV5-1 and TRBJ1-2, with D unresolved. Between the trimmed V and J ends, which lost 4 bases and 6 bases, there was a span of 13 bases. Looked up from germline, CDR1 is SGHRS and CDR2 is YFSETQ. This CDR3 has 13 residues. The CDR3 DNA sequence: TGCGCCAGCAGCCCTTCCTTCGAGAATGGCTACACCTTC. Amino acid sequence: CASSPSFENGYTF.

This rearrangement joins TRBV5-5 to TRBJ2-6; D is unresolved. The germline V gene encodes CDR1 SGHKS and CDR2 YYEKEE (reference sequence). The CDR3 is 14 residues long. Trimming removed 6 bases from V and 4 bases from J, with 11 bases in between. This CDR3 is CASIPQAGANVLTF. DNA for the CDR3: TGTGCCAGCATCCCCCAGGCCGGGGCCAACGTCCTGACTTTC.

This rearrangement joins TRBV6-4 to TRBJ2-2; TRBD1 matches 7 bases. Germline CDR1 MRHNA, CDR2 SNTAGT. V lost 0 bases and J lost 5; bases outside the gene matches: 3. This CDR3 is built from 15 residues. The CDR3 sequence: CASSDSKGATGELFF. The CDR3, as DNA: TGTGCCAGCAGTGACTCCAAGGGGGCGACCGGGGAGCTGTTTTTT.

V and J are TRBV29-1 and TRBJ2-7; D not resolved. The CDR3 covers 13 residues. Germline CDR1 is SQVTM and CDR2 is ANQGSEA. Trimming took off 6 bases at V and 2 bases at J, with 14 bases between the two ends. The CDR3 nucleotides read TGCAGCGTCTTGGGCAGATTCACCTACGAGCAGTACTTC. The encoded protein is CSVLGRFTYEQYF.

The CDR3 sequence: CASSYSANSPLHF. The DNA of the CDR3 is TGTGCCAGCAGTTACAGCGCCAATTCACCCCTCCACTTT. The gene calls are TRBV6-6 and TRBJ1-6, with no clear D. V lost 2 bases and J lost 7, with 6 bases in between. CDR3 length: 13 amino acids. Germline loops: CDR1 MNHNY, CDR2 SVGAGI (reference sequence).

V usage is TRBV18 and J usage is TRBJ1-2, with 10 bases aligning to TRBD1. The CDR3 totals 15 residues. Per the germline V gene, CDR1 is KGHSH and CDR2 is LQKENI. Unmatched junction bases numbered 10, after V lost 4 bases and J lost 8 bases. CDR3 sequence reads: CASSLGQGDMGGYTF. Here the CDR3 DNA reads TGTGCCAGCTCACTCGGACAGGGGGATATGGGAGGCTACACCTTC.

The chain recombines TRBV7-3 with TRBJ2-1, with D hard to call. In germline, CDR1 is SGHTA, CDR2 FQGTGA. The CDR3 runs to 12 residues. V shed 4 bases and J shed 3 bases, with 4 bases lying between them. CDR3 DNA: TGTGCCAGCAGCTCAGGCTACAATGAGCAGTTCTTC. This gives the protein CASSSGYNEQFF.

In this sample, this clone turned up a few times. In DNA, the CDR3 is TGTGCCAGCAGGGACGACAGGGGGCTATCCGGGGAGCTGTTTTTT. This encodes CASRDDRGLSGELFF. The J gene is TRBJ2-2, the V gene TRBV6-6; 10 bases fit TRBD1. The CDR3 loop spans 15 amino acids. Germline V gene data show CDR1 as MNHNY and CDR2 as SVGAGI (reference sequence). The V and J ends lost 6 bases and 6 bases, in that order; junction bases with no gene match: 7.

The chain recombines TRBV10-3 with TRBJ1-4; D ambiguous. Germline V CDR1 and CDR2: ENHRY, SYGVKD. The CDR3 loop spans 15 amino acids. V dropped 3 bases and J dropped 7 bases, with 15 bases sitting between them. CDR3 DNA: TGTGCCATCAGTGATACGGTACTAAGCGGTGAAAAACTGTTTTTT. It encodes CAISDTVLSGEKLFF.

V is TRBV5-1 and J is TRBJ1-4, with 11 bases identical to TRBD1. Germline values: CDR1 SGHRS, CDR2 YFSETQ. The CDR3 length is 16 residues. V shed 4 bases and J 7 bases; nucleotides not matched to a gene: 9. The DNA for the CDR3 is TGCGCCAGCAGCCTCACCCCCGGGACAGGGGGTGAAAAACTGTTTTTT. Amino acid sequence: CASSLTPGTGGEKLFF.

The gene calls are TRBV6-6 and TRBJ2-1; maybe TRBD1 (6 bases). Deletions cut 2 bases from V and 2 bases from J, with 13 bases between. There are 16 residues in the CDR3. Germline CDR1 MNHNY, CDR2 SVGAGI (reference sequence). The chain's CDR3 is CASSYPPWGPYNEQFF. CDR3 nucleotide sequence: TGTGCCAGCAGTTACCCCCCCTGGGGGCCCTACAATGAGCAGTTCTTC.

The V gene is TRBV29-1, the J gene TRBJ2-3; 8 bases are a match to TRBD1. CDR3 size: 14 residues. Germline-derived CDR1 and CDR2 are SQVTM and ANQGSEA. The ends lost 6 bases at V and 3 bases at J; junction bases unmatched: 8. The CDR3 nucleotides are TGCAGCGTCCACCCAGGGGGCAGGACAGATACGCAGTATTTT. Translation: CSVHPGGRTDTQYF.

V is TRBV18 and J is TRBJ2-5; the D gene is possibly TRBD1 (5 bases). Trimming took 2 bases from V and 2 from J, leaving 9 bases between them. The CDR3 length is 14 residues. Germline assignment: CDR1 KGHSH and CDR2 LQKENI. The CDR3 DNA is TGTGCCAGCTCACCATTTCAGGGACAAGAGACCCAGTACTTC. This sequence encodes CASSPFQGQETQYF. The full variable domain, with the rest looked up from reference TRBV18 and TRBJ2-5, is NAGVMQNPRHLVRRRGQEARLRCSPMKGHSHVYWYRQLPEEGLKFMVYLQKENIIDESGMPKERFSAEFPKEGPSILRIQQVVRGDSAAYFCASSPFQGQETQYFGPGTRLLVL.

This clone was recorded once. The CDR3 nucleotides read TGTGCCAGCAGCTTAATTGGGGGGGGCGAAGCTTTCTTT. Encoded protein: CASSLIGGGEAFF. The rearrangement links TRBV7-9 to TRBJ1-1, with D tentatively TRBD1 (6 bases). Germline lookup yields CDR1 SEHNR and CDR2 FQNEAQ (reference sequence). This CDR3 has 13 residues. V gave up 2 bases and J gave up 8 bases, with 12 bases separating them.

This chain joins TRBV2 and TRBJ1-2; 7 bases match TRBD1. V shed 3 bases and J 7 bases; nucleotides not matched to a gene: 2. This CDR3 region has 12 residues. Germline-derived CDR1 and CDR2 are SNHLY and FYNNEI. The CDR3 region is CASSETGFGYTF. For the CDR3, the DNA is TGTGCCAGCAGTGAGACAGGGTTTGGCTACACCTTC.